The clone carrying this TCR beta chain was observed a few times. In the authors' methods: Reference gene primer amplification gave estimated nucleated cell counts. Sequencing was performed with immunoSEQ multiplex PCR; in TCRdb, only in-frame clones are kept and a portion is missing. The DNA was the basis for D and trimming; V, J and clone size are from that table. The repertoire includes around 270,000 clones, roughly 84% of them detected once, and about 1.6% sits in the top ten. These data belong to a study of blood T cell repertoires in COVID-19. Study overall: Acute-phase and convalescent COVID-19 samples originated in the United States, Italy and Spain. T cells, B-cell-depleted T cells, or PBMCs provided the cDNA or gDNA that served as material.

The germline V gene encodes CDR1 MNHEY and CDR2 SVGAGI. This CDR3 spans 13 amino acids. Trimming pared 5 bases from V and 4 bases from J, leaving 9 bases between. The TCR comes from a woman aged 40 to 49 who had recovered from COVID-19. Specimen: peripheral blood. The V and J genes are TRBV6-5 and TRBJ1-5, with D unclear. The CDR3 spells CASSPAGNQPQHF. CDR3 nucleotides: TGTGCCAGCAGTCCCGCGGGGAATCAGCCCCAGCATTTT.